The 9 T cell receptor beta chains below were found in one sample sequenced in a study of regulatory T cells in long-lasting Graves disease (dated by TCRdb to about 2021). The time point label here, explained by the study, means: newly diagnosed GD, antithyroid drugs for less than 3 months. For both TCR sequencing and RNA sequencing, RNA was extracted from PBMCs in TRIzol. The library came from multiplex PCR. This sample was sequenced with an Illumina HiSeq 4000. CDR3 regions were amplified by Arm-PCR with iRepertoire HTBI primers to construct TCR beta libraries. Through fastp at Q25 and MiXCR, TCRdb rebuilt clones from the public reads, retaining in-frame beta chains. One record per CDR3 amino acid sequence lists the most common genes and DNA. The sample has about 620,000 distinct CDR3 sequences on record, about 16% of them singletons. The top ten clonotypes cover about 17% of the sample. These data were also filed under a second study, of T cells in Graves' hyperthyroidism and ophthalmopathy.

Here the sequenced sample was peripheral blood mononuclear cells (PBMCs), taken at new diagnosis, from a patient treated with antithyroid drugs. Receptor source: a woman aged 25 to 39 with Graves disease. Donor details come from another sample of the same person, matched by shared clones.

There are a few counts of this clonotype. CDR3 in DNA: TGTGCCAGCAGCGGCACTATTCTTAATTCACCCCTCCACTTT. Translating it yields CASSGTILNSPLHF. V usage is TRBV9 and J usage is TRBJ1-6; D is uncertain. Germline V gene lookup returns CDR1 SGDLS and CDR2 YYNGEE. V was trimmed by 3 bases and J by 6 bases, leaving 10 bases between them. The CDR3 extends over 14 amino acids.

The rearrangement uses TRBV3-1 and TRBJ1-6; a weak D match, TRBD1 (5 bases). Germline V gives CDR1 LGHDT, CDR2 YNNKEL (reference sequence). The CDR3 has 14 amino acids. The V and J ends lost 6 bases and 9 bases respectively, with 15 bases between them. In DNA, the CDR3 is TGTGCCAGCAGTCCCTGGGGCAGCGCTTCACCCCTCCACTTT. As protein: CASSPWGSASPLHF.

This clonotype has ten or more counts. Here the CDR3 DNA reads TGTGCCAGCACCCCCGCGGCGGGACCAGCCTACGAGCAGTACTTC. It encodes CASTPAAGPAYEQYF. This chain connects TRBV11-2 to TRBJ2-7, with D possibly matching TRBD2 (6 bases). CDR1 is SGHAT, CDR2 FQNNGV, per germline. Trimming pared 7 bases from V and 2 bases from J, leaving 18 bases between. The CDR3 contains 15 residues.

This clonotype was recorded many times. The rearrangement uses TRBV27 and TRBJ2-5; tentatively, D is TRBD1 (6 bases). This CDR3 contains 16 residues. V was cut by 1 base and J by 0 bases, with 12 bases left in between. Germline V gene sequence: CDR1 MNHEY, CDR2 SMNVEV (reference sequence). This CDR3 is CASSLFRDTNQETQYF. The CDR3 DNA reads TGTGCCAGCAGTTTATTCCGGGACACGAACCAAGAGACCCAGTACTTC.

This clonotype has a handful of counts. The V and J genes are TRBV27 and TRBJ2-5; 8 nucleotides agree with TRBD2. In germline, CDR1 is MNHEY, CDR2 SMNVEV (reference sequence). The CDR3 sequence is 18 residues long. Losses at the gene ends were 7 bases for V and 1 base for J; bases not matched to a gene: 17. CDR3 region: CASNSLSAGVRGQETQYF. DNA for the CDR3: TGTGCCAGCAATTCCCTTTCAGCGGGAGTTCGCGGCCAAGAGACCCAGTACTTC.

This sequence joins TRBV7-3 and TRBJ2-3, with 11 bases lining up with TRBD2. The CDR3 runs to 23 residues. Looked up from germline, CDR1 is SGHTA and CDR2 is FQGTGA. The junction had 27 bases not matched to a gene; V was cut back by 5 bases and J by 2 bases. The CDR3 nucleotides are TGTGCCAGCAGCGAGAGGGGACCACAACGACGAACTAGCGGGAGTCTGAACACAGATACGCAGTATTTT. This encodes CASSERGPQRRTSGSLNTDTQYF.

At least ten counts were recorded for this clonotype. The gene calls are TRBV28 and TRBJ1-1; TRBD1 matches 11 bases. Germline assignment: CDR1 MDHEN and CDR2 SYDVKM. This CDR3 has 14 residues. V was clipped by 8 bases and J by 3 bases; unmatched bases: 5. The CDR3 DNA sequence: TGTGCCAGCCGGACAGGGGGCGTGGACACTGAAGCTTTCTTT. It is translated as CASRTGGVDTEAFF.

This clonotype was seen a handful of times. This CDR3 is missing its conserved last phenylalanine or tryptophan, likely due to a read error. The rearrangement links TRBV27 to TRBJ1-1, with D possibly TRBD1 on 5 matching bases. The CDR3 contains 14 residues. From germline, CDR1 is MNHEY and CDR2 SMNVEV (reference sequence). The V and J ends lost 2 bases and 0 bases respectively, with 7 bases between them. CDR3: CASSLQGLNTEAFL. The CDR3 nucleotides read TGTGCCAGCAGTTTACAGGGACTGAACACTGAAGCTTTCCTT.

This clonotype was observed a handful of times. This chain connects TRBV27 to TRBJ2-7; D perhaps matches TRBD2 (5 bases). Deletions cut 10 bases from V and 6 bases from J, with 19 bases between. The CDR3 spans 13 residues. Germline CDR1 MNHEY, CDR2 SMNVEV (reference sequence). CDR3 protein: CATRGRGAGEQYF. CDR3 nucleotides: TGTGCCACCCGAGGTCGGGGAGCAGGCGAGCAGTACTTC.